The source of this TCR beta chain is a study of blood T cell repertoires in COVID-19. Germline values: CDR1 SGHRS, CDR2 YFSETQ. Trimming at V came to 0 bases and at J to 5 bases, leaving 5 bases not matched to a gene. The CDR3 runs to 15 residues. Profiling relied on immunoSEQ multiplex PCR, and the TCRdb table lists in-frame clones only, not all of them. Of 200,000 to 250,000 clones listed, approximately 90% are singletons. This clone has only a few counts. This TCR came from a man aged 25 to 45 who had recovered from COVID-19. Sequenced: PBMCs or T cells enriched from blood (not recorded which). V gene TRBV5-1 combines with J gene TRBJ2-3; 8 nucleotides match TRBD1. The CDR3 reads CASSLDGRGRDTQYF. CDR3 coding DNA: TGCGCCAGCAGCTTGGATGGCAGGGGGCGAGATACGCAGTATTTT.